The 29 T cell receptor beta chains listed next were all sequenced from one sample in a study of shared clonotypes between healthy human individuals. CD8 cells regarded as naive lacked CD45RO, were positively chosen for CCR7, and omitted terminally differentiated effector memory CD45RA+ cells. TCRdb's copy holds only in-frame clones and misses some; the assay was immunoSEQ multiplex PCR. The data show over 2,000,000 clones, roughly 95% seen once. The sequencing sample was made of naive CD8+ T cells from PBMCs. Receptor source: a man aged 18 to 30 in good health. Some clones in this sample may be carry-over from other donors' samples.

This clone appeared a single time. The V and J genes are TRBV6-5 and TRBJ2-5; D tentatively reads TRBD1 or TRBD2 (5 bases each). V was pared by 0 bases and J by 4 bases, with 12 bases between. Germline V gene lookup returns CDR1 MNHEY and CDR2 SVGAGI. The CDR3 has 15 residues. CDR3 sequence: CASSYSQGEGETQYF. The CDR3 DNA sequence: TGTGCCAGCAGTTACTCGCAGGGAGAGGGAGAGACCCAGTACTTC.

The chain couples TRBV6-5 to TRBJ2-7; D is perhaps TRBD2 (5 bases). V lost 2 bases and J lost 2, with 10 bases in between. Germline CDR1 and CDR2: MNHEY and SVGAGI. CDR3 length: 14 residues. This chain's CDR3 is CASSYEGSAYEQYF. CDR3 bases: TGTGCCAGCAGTTACGAGGGCAGTGCCTACGAGCAGTACTTC.

The V and J genes are TRBV9 and TRBJ2-1; D ambiguous. Germline V lookup: CDR1 SGDLS, CDR2 YYNGEE. CDR3 length equals 12 residues. The germline V and J ends were trimmed by 3 bases and 6 bases, with 7 bases remaining between them. CDR3 DNA: TGTGCCAGCAGCGGAGACTCCAATGAGCAGTTCTTC. Translating it yields CASSGDSNEQFF.

The rearrangement uses TRBV6-1 and TRBJ2-2; D is uncertain. From germline, CDR1 is MNHNS and CDR2 SASEGT. The CDR3 runs to 15 residues. V was clipped by 4 bases and J by 6 bases, with 15 bases between them. CDR3 nucleotides: TGTGCCAGCAGTGTGGCCGCAACCCCATCCGGGGAGCTGTTTTTT. Its protein product is CASSVAATPSGELFF.

The rearrangement joins TRBV11-2 to TRBJ2-7; weak D call: TRBD2 (5 bases). V was pared by 2 bases and J by 7 bases, with 15 bases between. This CDR3 has 14 residues. The germline CDR1 and CDR2 sequences are SGHAT and FQNNGV. In DNA, the CDR3 is TGTGCCAGCAGCTTACTAGCTCGTCCGGGGGAGCAGTACTTC. Translated, it gives CASSLLARPGEQYF.

This chain joins TRBV28 and TRBJ1-5; 9 bases fit TRBD1. The V gene end was trimmed by 3 bases and the J gene end by 0 bases; junction bases not matched to a gene: 12. Germline V gives CDR1 MDHEN, CDR2 SYDVKM. The CDR3 is 19 amino acids. The CDR3 reads CASSFLPGQGSFSNQPQHF. In DNA, the CDR3 is TGTGCCAGCAGTTTTCTACCGGGACAGGGATCCTTTAGCAATCAGCCCCAGCATTTT.

A word on this clone: The sample holds other DNA sequences that translate to the same CDR3. V is TRBV6-5 and J is TRBJ2-7; weak D call: TRBD1 (5 bases). The germline V and J ends were trimmed by 2 bases and 3 bases, with 8 bases remaining between them. The CDR3 length is 13 residues. Germline CDR1 reads MNHEY; CDR2 reads SVGAGI. The CDR3 nucleotides read TGTGCCAGCAGTTACGGGGCAGGCTACGAGCAGTACTTC. Amino acids: CASSYGAGYEQYF.

This sequence joins TRBV28 and TRBJ2-7; 10 nucleotides line up with TRBD2. J lost 4 bases, V lost 9 bases, and 6 bases had no gene match. From germline, CDR1 is MDHEN and CDR2 SYDVKM. This CDR3 contains 13 residues. DNA for the CDR3: TGTGCCAGTTTAGCGGGAGGCCTTTACGAGCAGTACTTC. Protein sequence: CASLAGGLYEQYF.

V gene TRBV5-6 combines with J gene TRBJ1-2; D call uncertain. This CDR3 contains 11 residues. Germline V gene data show CDR1 as SGHDT and CDR2 as YYEEEE. Trimming stripped 2 bases from V and 8 bases from J, with 7 bases between. This CDR3 reads CASSFGWGYTF. DNA of the CDR3: TGTGCCAGCAGCTTCGGATGGGGCTACACCTTC.

This chain's CDR3 is CASSLAGGRDTGELFF. The CDR3 DNA sequence: TGTGCCAGCAGCTTAGCAGGGGGGCGCGACACCGGGGAGCTGTTTTTT. The rearrangement joins TRBV7-9 to TRBJ2-2; possibly TRBD1 or TRBD2 for D (6 bases each). The CDR3 contains 16 residues. V was shortened by 0 bases and J by 3 bases, with 11 bases between the two germline ends. Germline V lookup: CDR1 SEHNR, CDR2 FQNEAQ (reference sequence).

Regarding this clone: At the DNA level, this CDR3 is encoded by other sequences in the same sample as well. This sequence joins TRBV29-1 and TRBJ2-7; no clear D gene. The CDR3 sequence is 11 residues long. V gave up 4 bases and J gave up 3 bases, with 7 bases separating them. Germline CDR1 is SQVTM and CDR2 is ANQGSEA. In DNA form, the CDR3 reads TGCAGCGTTGTGCTAAACTACGAGCAGTACTTC. Its protein product is CSVVLNYEQYF.

This chain uses TRBV5-8 with TRBJ1-3, with 8 nucleotides matching TRBD1. The CDR3 extends over 16 amino acids. The ends lost 4 bases at V and 0 bases at J; junction bases unmatched: 6. Germline CDR1 and CDR2: SGHTS and YDEGEE. In DNA form, the CDR3 reads TGTGCCAGCAGCAAATCAGGGGGCCTCTCTGGAAACACCATATATTTT. This gives the protein CASSKSGGLSGNTIYF.

CDR3 nucleotide sequence: TGTGCCAGCGTTTCCCGGTCCGCCTACGAGCAGTACTTC. Its protein is CASVSRSAYEQYF. The chain is built from TRBV21-1 and TRBJ2-7; the tabulated D call, TRBD2, remains unverified against the DNA. TRBV21-1 has pseudogene status. This CDR3 spans 13 amino acids.

The genes are TRBV7-9 and TRBJ2-7, with TRBD1 identical over 8 bases. CDR3 length: 13 residues. Trimming cost V 5 bases and J 2 bases; bases outside gene matches: 2. The germline CDR1 and CDR2 sequences are SEHNR and FQNEAQ (reference sequence). The CDR3 nucleotides are TGTGCCAGCAGCAGGGGACAGGCCTACGAGCAGTACTTC. Translating gives CASSRGQAYEQYF.

This clone occurred a few times. This chain joins TRBV7-2 and TRBJ2-7, with D unresolved. V gave up 1 base and J gave up 2 bases, with 15 bases separating them. The germline gives CDR1 SGHTA, CDR2 FQGNSA. The CDR3 length is 16 residues. This chain's CDR3 is CASSLENMHRPYEQYF. The CDR3, as DNA: TGTGCCAGCAGCTTAGAGAATATGCACAGACCCTACGAGCAGTACTTC. The whole variable domain, remainder taken from reference TRBV7-2 and TRBJ2-7, is GAGVSQSPSNKVTEKGKDVELRCDPISGHTALYWYRQSLGQGLEFLIYFQGNSAPDKSGLPSDRFSAERTGGSVSTLTIQRTQQEDSAVYLCASSLENMHRPYEQYFGPGTRLTVT.

J is TRBJ2-1 and V is TRBV27; no reliable D call. CDR1 and CDR2 (germline): MNHEY, SMNVEV (reference sequence). This CDR3 comprises 11 residues. Trimming removed 5 bases at V and 6 bases at J, with 5 bases between. The DNA for the CDR3 is TGTGCCAGCAGTGACTTCAATGAGCAGTTCTTC. Translating it yields CASSDFNEQFF.

The J gene is TRBJ2-7, the V gene TRBV14, with unresolved D. The CDR3 sequence is 16 residues long. From germline, CDR1 is SGHDN and CDR2 FVKESK. Trimming shortened V by 0 bases and J by 2 bases, and 14 bases separated the two germline ends. The CDR3 nucleotides are TGTGCCAGCAGCCAAGACAAGGGCCGATCTCCCTACGAGCAGTACTTC. This gives the protein CASSQDKGRSPYEQYF.

V is TRBV4-3 and J is TRBJ2-1; TRBD2 matches 15 bases. Per germline, CDR1 LGHNA and CDR2 YSLEER. CDR3 size: 20 residues. Losses at the gene ends were 5 bases for V and 9 bases for J; bases not matched to a gene: 20. For the CDR3, the DNA is TGCGCCAGCAGCTTAGATGGACTAGCGGGAGGGTCGGCCGATACGGGTGAGCAGTTCTTC. Protein: CASSLDGLAGGSADTGEQFF.

This chain joins TRBV19 and TRBJ2-2; D gene uncertain. Germline-derived CDR1 and CDR2 are LNHDA and SQIVND (reference sequence). The germline V and J ends were trimmed by 3 bases and 0 bases, with 8 bases remaining between them. This CDR3 has 15 amino acids. For the CDR3, the DNA is TGTGCCAGTAGTATGGTCAGACCGAACACCGGGGAGCTGTTTTTT. Its protein product is CASSMVRPNTGELFF.

On this clone itself: The junction departs from germline at one end; a sequencing error may be responsible. The gene calls are TRBV27 and TRBJ2-1; either TRBD1 or TRBD2 may fit D (5 bases each). This CDR3 has 16 amino acids. Germline CDR1 MNHEY, CDR2 SMNVEV (reference sequence). The CDR3 reads CASSLSFRGPDKEQFF. CDR3 bases: TGTGCCAGCAGTTTATCGTTCCGGGGCCCGGACAAGGAGCAGTTCTTC.

The V and J genes are TRBV25-1 and TRBJ2-5; D possibly corresponds to TRBD2 (7 bases). The CDR3 runs to 14 residues. Deletions cut 7 bases from V and 3 bases from J, with 15 bases between. Per germline, CDR1 MGHDK and CDR2 SYGVNS. CDR3 sequence reads: CASTLGGAEETQYF. The CDR3 nucleotides read TGTGCCAGCACCCTGGGGGGGGCTGAAGAGACCCAGTACTTC.

The chain has TRBV6-6 and TRBJ1-1; weak D call: TRBD1 (6 bases). Germline V gives CDR1 MNHNY, CDR2 SVGAGI (reference sequence). Trimming stripped 0 bases from V and 6 bases from J, with 11 bases between. The CDR3 runs 14 residues. The CDR3 DNA reads TGTGCCAGCAGTTACTCAGAGGGGGTGTCTGAAGCTTTCTTT. Residues: CASSYSEGVSEAFF.

The chain employs TRBV4-1 and TRBJ2-3; 7 bases fit TRBD2. Germline trimming cut 4 bases from V and 3 bases from J; bases unmatched to any gene: 7. This CDR3 has 15 residues. Looked up from germline, CDR1 is MGHRA and CDR2 is YSYEKL. CDR3 amino acids: CASSPRLAVTDTQYF. The DNA of the CDR3 is TGCGCCAGCAGCCCTCGACTAGCAGTTACAGATACGCAGTATTTT.

V usage is TRBV6-1 and J usage is TRBJ2-7; 10 positions agree with TRBD1. Germline V gene data show CDR1 as MNHNS and CDR2 as SASEGT. There are 15 residues in the CDR3. V lost 2 bases and J lost 3; bases outside the gene matches: 4. CDR3 in DNA: TGTGCCAGCAGTGAACTAGGACAGGGGGTCTACGAGCAGTACTTC. The encoded protein is CASSELGQGVYEQYF.

CDR3 DNA sequence: TGTGCCAGCACCTTCTCGGTCTCCAGCTCCTACGAGCAGTACTTC. Translating it yields CASTFSVSSSYEQYF. V usage is TRBV5-6 and J usage is TRBJ2-7; unclear D gene. Germline CDR1 is SGHDT and CDR2 is YYEEEE. This CDR3 region has 15 residues. Trimming removed 6 bases at V and 0 bases at J, with 16 bases between. The complete variable domain, with remaining parts taken from reference TRBV5-6 and TRBJ2-7, reads DAGVTQSPTHLIKTRGQQVTLRCSPKSGHDTVSWYQQALGQGPQFIFQYYEEEERQRGNFPDRFSGHQFPNYSSELNVNALLLGDSALYLCASTFSVSSSYEQYFGPGTRLTVT.

V is TRBV5-8 and J is TRBJ2-1; D not resolved. Trimming left V 3 bases short and J 6 bases short, with 13 bases between. The length of the CDR3 is 14 residues. Germline CDR1 is SGHTS and CDR2 is YDEGEE. As DNA, the CDR3 is TGTGCCAGCAGCTGGCCTCGGGTCCTCAATGAGCAGTTCTTC. Amino acid sequence: CASSWPRVLNEQFF.

The chain combines TRBV27 with TRBJ2-5; 9 bases are a match to TRBD2. The CDR3 length is 16 residues. The ends lost 4 bases at V and 5 bases at J; junction bases unmatched: 11. Germline assignment: CDR1 MNHEY and CDR2 SMNVEV (reference sequence). The CDR3 here is CASSSLTGLAWETQYF. As DNA, the CDR3 is TGTGCCAGCAGTTCTCTCACGGGACTAGCTTGGGAGACCCAGTACTTC.

CDR3 in amino acids: CASLLGGADLNYNEQFF. The CDR3 DNA reads as TGCGCCAGCCTGCTGGGGGGAGCGGACCTAAACTACAATGAGCAGTTCTTC. The chain uses TRBV23-1 and TRBJ2-1, with D perhaps matching TRBD2 (6 bases). TRBV23-1 carries the ORF label, with uncertain function. The CDR3 length is 17 residues. Trimming took 8 bases from V and 3 from J, leaving 23 bases between them.

Notes on this clone: Other DNA sequences in this sample translate to the same CDR3. V gene TRBV7-9 combines with J gene TRBJ2-1, with D uncertain. The germline gives CDR1 SEHNR, CDR2 FQNEAQ (reference sequence). V was shortened by 1 base and J by 0 bases, with 4 bases between the two germline ends. The CDR3 contains 14 residues. The CDR3 reads CASSLDGSYNEQFF. CDR3 coding DNA: TGTGCCAGCAGCTTAGACGGCTCCTACAATGAGCAGTTCTTC. Drawing the rest from reference TRBV7-9 and TRBJ2-1, the complete variable domain is DTGVSQNPRHKITKRGQNVTFRCDPISEHNRLYWYRQTLGQGPEFLTYFQNEAQLEKSRLLSDRFSAERPKGSFSTLEIQRTEQGDSAMYLCASSLDGSYNEQFFGPGTRLTVL.